This T cell receptor (beta chain) stems from a study of T cell changes during pregnancy in multiple sclerosis. Libraries were prepared by immunoSEQ multiplex PCR; TCRdb keeps only in-frame clonotypes and omits some of them. The sample lists around 35,000 clones; around 93% were seen once. Trimming took 4 bases from V and 10 from J, leaving 15 bases between them. Germline V gives CDR1 SGHDT, CDR2 YYEEEE. This CDR3 is 14 amino acids long. V is TRBV5-6 and J is TRBJ1-6, with TRBD1 as a possible D gene (6 bases). Sample: CD4+ T cells from peripheral blood mononuclear cells, taken in the third trimester of pregnancy. The sequence derives from a female donor in good health, enrolled as a control in a pregnancy study. CDR3 in DNA: TGTGCCAGCAGCCTGACAGGAGTCATATCACCCCTCCACTTT. Its translation is CASSLTGVISPLHF.